Below, one TCR beta chain is given with its context. Clones were sequenced by immunoSEQ multiplex PCR, and TCRdb holds only the in-frame ones, with some missing. This sample has some 150,000 clones, with about 81% found just once. This entry comes from a study of blood T cell repertoires in COVID-19. The V end lost 3 bases, the J end lost 5 bases, and 10 bases lay between the germline ends. The CDR3 sequence is 13 residues long. Germline V lookup: CDR1 SGHRS, CDR2 YFSETQ. The clonotype was recovered from a woman over 75 with acute or convalescent COVID-19. The chain has TRBV5-1 and TRBJ2-3, with unresolved D. Sequencing was performed on peripheral blood. The CDR3 DNA follows: TGCGCCAGCAGCTCCGCATCGGGAGATACGCAGTATTTT. It codes for CASSSASGDTQYF.